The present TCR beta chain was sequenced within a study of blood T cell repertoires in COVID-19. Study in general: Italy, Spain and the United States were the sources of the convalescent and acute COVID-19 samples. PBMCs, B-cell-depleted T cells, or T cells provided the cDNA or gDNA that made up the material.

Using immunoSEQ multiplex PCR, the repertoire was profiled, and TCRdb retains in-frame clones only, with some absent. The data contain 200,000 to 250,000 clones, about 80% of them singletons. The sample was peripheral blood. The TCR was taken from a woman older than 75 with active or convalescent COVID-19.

CDR3 bases: TGCGCCAGCAGCGTGACACTGAACACCGGGGAGCTGTTTTTT. It yields the protein CASSVTLNTGELFF. The J gene is TRBJ2-2, the V gene TRBV5-1; D gene unclear. The germline V gene encodes CDR1 SGHRS and CDR2 YFSETQ. The CDR3 has 14 residues. Trimming removed 4 bases from V and 1 base from J, with 8 bases in between.